This TCR beta chain was retrieved from a study of cytomegalovirus exposure and HLA in healthy donors. Findings and limits, study-wide: Certain sequence variants were highly shared and formed a cluster, and this cluster was likely a sequencing artifact. From TCR beta sequences, most subjects' HLA-A and HLA-B alleles were reportedly predicted accurately.

As concerns this clone: The antigen remains unidentified.

A multiplex PCR was run with 60 Vbeta primers and 13 Jbeta primers. The table came from immunoSEQ multiplex PCR; TCRdb's copy has only in-frame clones and leaves some out. The table for this sample gives roughly 50,000 clones. CDR1 and CDR2 from the germline V gene are SEHNR and FQNEAQ (reference sequence). Trimming stripped 1 base from V and 5 bases from J, with 3 bases between. The CDR3 covers 12 residues. The gene calls are TRBV7-9 and TRBJ2-1; D is unresolved. Source material: PBMCs. The origin of this receptor is a male donor in good health and CMV-seropositive. The DNA for the CDR3 is TGTGCCAGCAGCTTAGGGCACAATGAGCAGTTCTTC. As protein: CASSLGHNEQFF.